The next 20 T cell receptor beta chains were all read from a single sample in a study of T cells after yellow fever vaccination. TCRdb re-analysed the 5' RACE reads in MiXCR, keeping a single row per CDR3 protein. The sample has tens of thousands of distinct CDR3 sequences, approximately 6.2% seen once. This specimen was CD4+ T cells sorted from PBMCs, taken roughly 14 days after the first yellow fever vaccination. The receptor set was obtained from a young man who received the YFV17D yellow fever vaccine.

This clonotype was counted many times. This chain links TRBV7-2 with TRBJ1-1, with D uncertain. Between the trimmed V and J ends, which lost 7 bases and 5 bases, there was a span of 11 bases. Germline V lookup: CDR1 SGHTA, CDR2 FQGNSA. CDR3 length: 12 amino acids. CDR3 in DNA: TGTGCCAGCAACCCGCCCGGGACTGAAGCTTTCTTT. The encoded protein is CASNPPGTEAFF.

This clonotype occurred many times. The CDR3: CASSLGFRTNYGYTF. The CDR3 DNA is TGTGCCAGCAGCTTAGGGTTCAGGACTAACTATGGCTACACCTTC. The chain links TRBV5-6 to TRBJ1-2; D call uncertain. The V gene's germline CDR1 is SGHDT and CDR2 YYEEEE. Trimming took off 2 bases at V and 0 bases at J, with 11 bases between the two ends. The CDR3 loop spans 15 amino acids. The full variable domain, its missing parts supplied by reference TRBV5-6 and TRBJ1-2, is DAGVTQSPTHLIKTRGQQVTLRCSPKSGHDTVSWYQQALGQGPQFIFQYYEEEERQRGNFPDRFSGHQFPNYSSELNVNALLLGDSALYLCASSLGFRTNYGYTFGSGTRLTVV.

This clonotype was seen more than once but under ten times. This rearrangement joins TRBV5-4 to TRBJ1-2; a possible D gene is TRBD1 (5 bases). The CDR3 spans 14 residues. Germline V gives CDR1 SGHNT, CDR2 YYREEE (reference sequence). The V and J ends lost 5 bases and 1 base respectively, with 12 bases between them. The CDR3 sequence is CASRMGDRNYGYTF. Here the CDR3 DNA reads TGTGCCAGCAGAATGGGGGACCGTAACTATGGCTACACCTTC.

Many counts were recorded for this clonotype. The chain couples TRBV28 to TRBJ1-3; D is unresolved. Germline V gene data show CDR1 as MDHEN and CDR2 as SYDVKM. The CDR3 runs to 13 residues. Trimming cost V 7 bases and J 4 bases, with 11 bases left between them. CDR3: CASTFSVGNTIYF. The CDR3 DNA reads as TGTGCCAGCACCTTTTCGGTGGGAAACACCATATATTTT. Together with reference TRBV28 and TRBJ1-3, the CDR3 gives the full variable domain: DVKVTQSSRYLVKRTGEKVFLECVQDMDHENMFWYRQDPGLGLRLIYFSYDVKMKEKGDIPEGYSVSREKKERFSLILESASTNQTSMYLCASTFSVGNTIYFGEGSWLTVV.

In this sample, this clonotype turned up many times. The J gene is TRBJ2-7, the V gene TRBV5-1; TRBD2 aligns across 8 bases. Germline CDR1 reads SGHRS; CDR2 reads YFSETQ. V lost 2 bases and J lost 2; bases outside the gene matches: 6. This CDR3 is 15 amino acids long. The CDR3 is CASSFSERGPYEQYF. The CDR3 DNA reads TGCGCCAGCAGCTTCTCGGAGCGGGGGCCCTACGAGCAGTACTTC.

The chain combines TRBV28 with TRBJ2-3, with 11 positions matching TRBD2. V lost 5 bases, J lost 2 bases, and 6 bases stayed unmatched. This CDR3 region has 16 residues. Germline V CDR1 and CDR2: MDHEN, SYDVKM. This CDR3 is CASSPGLAGLTDTQYF. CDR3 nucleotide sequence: TGTGCCAGCAGTCCCGGACTAGCGGGCCTCACAGATACGCAGTATTTT.

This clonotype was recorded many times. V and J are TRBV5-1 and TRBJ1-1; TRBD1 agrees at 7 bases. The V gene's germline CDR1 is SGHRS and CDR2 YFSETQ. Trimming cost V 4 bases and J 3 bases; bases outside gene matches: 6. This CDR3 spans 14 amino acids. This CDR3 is CASSAGQEHTEAFF. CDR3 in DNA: TGCGCCAGCAGCGCCGGACAGGAGCACACTGAAGCTTTCTTT.

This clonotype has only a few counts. The CDR3 sequence: CASSLEGKYQPQHF. CDR3 DNA sequence: TGTGCCAGCAGCTTAGAAGGAAAGTATCAGCCCCAGCATTTT. The chain uses TRBV7-9 and TRBJ1-5; D unresolved. The length of the CDR3 is 14 residues. Between the trimmed V and J ends, which lost 1 base and 5 bases, there was a span of 9 bases. Germline V CDR1 and CDR2: SEHNR, FQNEAQ (reference sequence).

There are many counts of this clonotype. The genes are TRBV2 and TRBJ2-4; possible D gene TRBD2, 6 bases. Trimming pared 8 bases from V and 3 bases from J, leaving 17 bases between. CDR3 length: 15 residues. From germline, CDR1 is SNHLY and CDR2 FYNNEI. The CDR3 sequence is CASSLEGGGKNIQYF. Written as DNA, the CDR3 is TGTGCCAGCTCACTCGAGGGAGGTGGCAAAAACATTCAGTACTTC.

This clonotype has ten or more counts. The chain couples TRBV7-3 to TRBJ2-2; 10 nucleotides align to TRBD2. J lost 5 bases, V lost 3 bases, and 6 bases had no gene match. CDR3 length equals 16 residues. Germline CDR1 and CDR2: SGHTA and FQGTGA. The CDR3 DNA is TGTGCCAGCAGCTTTTTAGCGGGGGGCTGGACCGGGGAGCTGTTTTTT. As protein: CASSFLAGGWTGELFF.

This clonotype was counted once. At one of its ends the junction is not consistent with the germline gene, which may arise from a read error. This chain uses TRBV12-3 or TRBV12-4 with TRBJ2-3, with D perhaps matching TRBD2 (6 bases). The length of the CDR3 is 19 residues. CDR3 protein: CAISLVRHTVGRTTDTQYF. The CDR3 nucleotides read TGTGCCATCAGTTTAGTAAGGCATACAGTGGGGAGGACCACAGATACGCAGTATTTT.

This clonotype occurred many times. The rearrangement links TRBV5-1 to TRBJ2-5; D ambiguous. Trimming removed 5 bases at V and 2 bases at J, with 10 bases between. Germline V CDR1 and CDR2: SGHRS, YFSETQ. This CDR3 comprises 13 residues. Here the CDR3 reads CASREGFQETQYF. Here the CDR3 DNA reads TGCGCCAGCAGAGAAGGGTTTCAAGAGACCCAGTACTTC.

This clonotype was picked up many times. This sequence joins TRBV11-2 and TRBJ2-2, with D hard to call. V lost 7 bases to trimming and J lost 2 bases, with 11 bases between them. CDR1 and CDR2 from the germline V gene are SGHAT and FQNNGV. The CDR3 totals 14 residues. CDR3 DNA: TGTGCCAGCACCCTGACTCGTAACACCGGGGAGCTGTTTTTT. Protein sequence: CASTLTRNTGELFF.

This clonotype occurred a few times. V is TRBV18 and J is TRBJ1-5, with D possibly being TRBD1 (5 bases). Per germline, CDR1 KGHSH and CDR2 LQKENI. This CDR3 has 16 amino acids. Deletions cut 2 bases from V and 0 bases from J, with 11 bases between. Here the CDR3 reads CASSPYLDTSNQPQHF. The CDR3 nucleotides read TGTGCCAGCTCACCATATTTGGACACTAGCAATCAGCCCCAGCATTTT.

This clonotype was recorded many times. The CDR3 region is CASSVRLAEYNEQFF. In DNA, the CDR3 is TGTGCCAGCAGCGTGAGACTAGCGGAGTACAATGAGCAGTTCTTC. The chain links TRBV9 to TRBJ2-1, with 9 bases identical to TRBD2. Germline trimming cut 2 bases from V and 4 bases from J; bases unmatched to any gene: 4. CDR1 SGDLS and CDR2 YYNGEE come from the germline V gene. This CDR3 is built from 15 residues.

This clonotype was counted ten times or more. CDR3 region: CASSLEGDTQYF. Here the CDR3 DNA reads TGTGCCAGCAGCTTGGAGGGGGATACGCAGTATTTT. J is TRBJ2-3 and V is TRBV5-6; maybe TRBD1 (5 bases). Between the trimmed V and J ends, which lost 0 bases and 6 bases, there was a span of 5 bases. The CDR3 totals 12 residues. Germline V CDR1 and CDR2: SGHDT, YYEEEE.

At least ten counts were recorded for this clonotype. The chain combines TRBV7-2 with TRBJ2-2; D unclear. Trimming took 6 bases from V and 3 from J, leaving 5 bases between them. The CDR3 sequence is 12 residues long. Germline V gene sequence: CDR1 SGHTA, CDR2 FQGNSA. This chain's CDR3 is CASSIYTGELFF. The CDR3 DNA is TGTGCCAGCAGTATATACACCGGGGAGCTGTTTTTT. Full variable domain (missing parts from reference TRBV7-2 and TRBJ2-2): GAGVSQSPSNKVTEKGKDVELRCDPISGHTALYWYRQSLGQGLEFLIYFQGNSAPDKSGLPSDRFSAERTGGSVSTLTIQRTQQEDSAVYLCASSIYTGELFFGEGSRLTVL.

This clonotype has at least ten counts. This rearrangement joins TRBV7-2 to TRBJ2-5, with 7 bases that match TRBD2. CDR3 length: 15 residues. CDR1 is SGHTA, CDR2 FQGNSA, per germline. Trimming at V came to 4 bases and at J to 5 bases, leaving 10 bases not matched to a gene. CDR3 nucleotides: TGTGCCAGCAGCTGGACGGCGGGGGTTGGGGAGACCCAGTACTTC. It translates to CASSWTAGVGETQYF.

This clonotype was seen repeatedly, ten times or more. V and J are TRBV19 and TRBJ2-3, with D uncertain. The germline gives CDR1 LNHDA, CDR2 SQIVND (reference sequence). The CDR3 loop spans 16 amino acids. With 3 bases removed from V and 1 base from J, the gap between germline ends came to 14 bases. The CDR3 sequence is CASSMAPRPGTDTQYF. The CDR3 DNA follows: TGTGCCAGTAGTATGGCGCCCAGACCTGGCACAGATACGCAGTATTTT.

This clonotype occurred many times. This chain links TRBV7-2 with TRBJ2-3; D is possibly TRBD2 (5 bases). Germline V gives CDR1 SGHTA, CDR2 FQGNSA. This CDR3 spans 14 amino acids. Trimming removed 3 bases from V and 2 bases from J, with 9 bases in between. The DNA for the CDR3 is TGTGCCAGCAGCTTGTACGGGGTCACAGATACGCAGTATTTT. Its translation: CASSLYGVTDTQYF.